These 28 T cell receptor beta chains were all obtained from the same sample, sequenced in a study of cytomegalovirus exposure and HLA in healthy donors. The PCR made use of 60 Vbeta and 13 Jbeta primers. Method: immunoSEQ multiplex PCR; TCRdb's copy keeps in-frame clones and lacks some. This table holds 150,000 to 200,000 clones, about 86% found once. Sequencing was carried out using PBMCs. All receptors come from a young woman in good health and CMV-seropositive.

The chain employs TRBV6-5 and TRBJ1-2, with 7 bases that match TRBD1. V gave up 3 bases and J gave up 8 bases; unmatched junction bases: 6. The CDR3 runs to 13 residues. Germline CDR1 and CDR2: MNHEY and SVGAGI. The CDR3 DNA sequence: TGTGCCAGCAGTTATCACGACAGGGCCGGCTACACCTTC. It translates to CASSYHDRAGYTF.

The chain joins TRBV4-3 to TRBJ1-5, with unresolved D. From germline, CDR1 is LGHNA and CDR2 YSLEER. The CDR3 is 15 residues long. With 0 bases removed from V and 1 base from J, the gap between germline ends came to 7 bases. CDR3 protein: CASSQDFGSNQPQHF. CDR3 in DNA: TGCGCCAGCAGCCAAGATTTCGGGAGCAATCAGCCCCAGCATTTT.

The chain joins TRBV6-1 to TRBJ2-5; 8 bases line up with TRBD1. Germline V gives CDR1 MNHNS, CDR2 SASEGT. The CDR3 spans 15 residues. With 6 bases clipped from V and 5 bases from J, the junction kept 11 bases outside the gene matches. In DNA form, the CDR3 reads TGTGCCAGCAGCGACGGACAGGGCGCTTGGGAGACCCAGTACTTC. Translation gives CASSDGQGAWETQYF.

The chain uses TRBV7-9 and TRBJ2-2, with 9 bases matching TRBD2. The CDR3 spans 18 residues. With 3 bases clipped from V and 3 bases from J, the junction kept 11 bases outside the gene matches. Germline CDR1 SEHNR, CDR2 FQNEAQ (reference sequence). Here the CDR3 reads CASSLGLAHPVDTGELFF. The CDR3 DNA sequence: TGTGCCAGCAGCTTGGGACTAGCCCACCCCGTCGACACCGGGGAGCTGTTTTTT. Variable domain in full (rest from reference TRBV7-9 and TRBJ2-2): DTGVSQNPRHKITKRGQNVTFRCDPISEHNRLYWYRQTLGQGPEFLTYFQNEAQLEKSRLLSDRFSAERPKGSFSTLEIQRTEQGDSAMYLCASSLGLAHPVDTGELFFGEGSRLTVL.

The CDR3 sequence: CASSFIGTGAIEQFF. CDR3 sequence (DNA): TGTGCCAGCAGCTTTATTGGGACAGGGGCCATTGAGCAGTTCTTC. This chain connects TRBV5-5 to TRBJ2-1; 10 nucleotides match TRBD1. CDR1 SGHKS and CDR2 YYEKEE come from the germline V gene (reference sequence). The V and J ends lost 2 bases and 9 bases, in that order; junction bases with no gene match: 8. The length of the CDR3 is 15 residues.

V is TRBV7-9 and J is TRBJ1-1; 8 bases agree with TRBD1. CDR3 length: 15 residues. From germline, CDR1 is SEHNR and CDR2 FQNEAQ (reference sequence). J lost 3 bases, V lost 5 bases, and 8 bases had no gene match. CDR3 amino acids: CASSTQGATDTEAFF. The CDR3 coding sequence is TGTGCCAGCAGCACCCAGGGGGCGACGGACACTGAAGCTTTCTTT. Looking up the rest from reference TRBV7-9 and TRBJ1-1 gives the full variable domain: DTGVSQNPRHKITKRGQNVTFRCDPISEHNRLYWYRQTLGQGPEFLTYFQNEAQLEKSRLLSDRFSAERPKGSFSTLEIQRTEQGDSAMYLCASSTQGATDTEAFFGQGTRLTVV.

The gene calls are TRBV27 and TRBJ2-5; TRBD1 matches 7 bases. The J call could be wrong; TRBJ2-7 is a better fit for the DNA end. CDR1 is MNHEY, CDR2 SMNVEV, per germline (reference sequence). This CDR3 has 14 amino acids. The CDR3 is CASSFEGTANEQYF. CDR3 sequence (DNA): TGTGCCAGCAGTTTTGAAGGGACAGCGAACGAGCAGTACTTC.

This clone occurred a few times. The chain has TRBV27 and TRBJ1-5, with a weak D call TRBD1 (5 bases). Germline-derived CDR1 and CDR2 are MNHEY and SMNVEV (reference sequence). This CDR3 is 15 amino acids long. V lost 3 bases to trimming and J lost 2 bases, with 11 bases between them. The CDR3 region has the DNA TGTGCCAGCAGTTTTGGGACTGGAGGCAATCAGCCCCAGCATTTT. Protein: CASSFGTGGNQPQHF.

This clone has only a few counts. This chain links TRBV5-4 with TRBJ2-7; D possibly corresponds to TRBD2 (6 bases). The CDR3 has 13 amino acids. Trimming removed 0 bases at V and 3 bases at J, with 7 bases between. Germline V gene sequence: CDR1 SGHNT, CDR2 YYREEE (reference sequence). The CDR3 DNA reads TGTGCCAGCAGCTTGGACGGGGGCTACGAGCAGTACTTC. Translated, it gives CASSLDGGYEQYF. Full variable domain (rest looked up from reference TRBV5-4 and TRBJ2-7): ETGVTQSPTHLIKTRGQQVTLRCSSQSGHNTVSWYQQALGQGPQFIFQYYREEENGRGNFPPRFSGLQFPNYSSELNVNALELDDSALYLCASSLDGGYEQYFGPGTRLTVT.

This chain connects TRBV4-2 to TRBJ2-5; 7 bases align to TRBD1. The V segment lost 1 base and the J segment 5 bases; nucleotides outside the gene matches: 4. CDR1 and CDR2 (germline): LGHNA, YNFKEQ. The CDR3 is made up of 14 amino acids. CDR3 sequence: CASSQGTGEETQYF. Here the CDR3 DNA reads TGTGCCAGCAGCCAAGGGACAGGAGAGGAGACCCAGTACTTC.

This clone was observed a few times. This rearrangement joins TRBV9 to TRBJ2-6; 9 bases match TRBD1. CDR1 is SGDLS and CDR2 is YYNGEE in the germline V gene. CDR3 length: 18 residues. Trimming removed 6 bases from V and 3 bases from J; junction bases left unmatched: 13. Here the CDR3 DNA reads TGTGCCAGCAATGAAAACAGGGGGCGGCAGGATGGGGCCAACGTCCTGACTTTC. Translation gives CASNENRGRQDGANVLTF.

The chain joins TRBV10-1 to TRBJ2-2; maybe TRBD1 (5 bases). CDR1 and CDR2 (germline): WNHNN, SYGVQD (reference sequence). The CDR3 length is 16 residues. Trimming stripped 3 bases from V and 4 bases from J, with 15 bases between. The chain's CDR3 is CASSDQLGRVTGELFF. The DNA of the CDR3 is TGCGCCAGCAGTGACCAATTGGGGCGCGTCACCGGGGAGCTGTTTTTT.

V gene TRBV10-3 combines with J gene TRBJ2-3; 7 nucleotides align to TRBD2. V shed 9 bases, J shed 2 bases, and the junction held 8 bases outside the gene matches. The CDR3 spans 14 residues. Germline assignment: CDR1 ENHRY and CDR2 SYGVKD. CDR3 in amino acids: CAMQDRGDTDTQYF. The CDR3 DNA reads as TGTGCCATGCAGGATCGGGGGGACACAGATACGCAGTATTTT.

Only one count was recorded for this clone. CDR3 bases: TGTGCCAGCAGCTTAGGAGGGGACAGGAGACTGTTTTTT. Translating gives CASSLGGDRRLFF. The chain uses TRBV11-3 and TRBJ1-4, with 8 bases fitting TRBD1. V lost 1 base and J lost 13; bases outside the gene matches: 5. Germline V gives CDR1 SGHNT, CDR2 YENEEA. The CDR3 totals 13 residues.

This chain uses TRBV11-3 with TRBJ1-5, with D perhaps TRBD1 (6 bases). Germline V gene sequence: CDR1 SGHNT, CDR2 YENEEA. Trimming shortened V by 0 bases and J by 3 bases, and 12 bases separated the two germline ends. This CDR3 spans 16 amino acids. The CDR3 region has the DNA TGTGCCAGCAGCTTAGAGTCACAGGGACCCAATCAGCCCCAGCATTTT. Protein sequence: CASSLESQGPNQPQHF.

The rearrangement joins TRBV12-5 to TRBJ2-6; 10 nucleotides agree with TRBD1. V was pared by 6 bases and J by 1 base, with 3 bases of the junction left unmatched. This CDR3 comprises 16 residues. Germline V gene lookup returns CDR1 LGHNT and CDR2 FRNRAP. CDR3 sequence: CASGPGQGSGANVLTF. As DNA, the CDR3 is TGTGCTAGTGGCCCGGGACAGGGGTCTGGGGCCAACGTCCTGACTTTC. The whole variable domain, remainder taken from reference TRBV12-5 and TRBJ2-6, is DARVTQTPRHKVTEMGQEVTMRCQPILGHNTVFWYRQTMMQGLELLAYFRNRAPLDDSGMPKDRFSAEMPDATLATLKIQPSEPRDSAVYFCASGPGQGSGANVLTFGAGSRLTVL.

The chain combines TRBV5-6 with TRBJ2-6, with TRBD1 matching 8 bases. Germline V gives CDR1 SGHDT, CDR2 YYEEEE. The CDR3 has 18 amino acids. V was clipped by 4 bases and J by 0 bases; unmatched bases: 9. CDR3 region: CASSGTGGTGSGANVLTF. In DNA, the CDR3 is TGTGCCAGCAGCGGGACAGGTGGAACGGGCTCTGGGGCCAACGTCCTGACTTTC.

The V and J genes are TRBV13 and TRBJ2-2, with 8 positions matching TRBD1. Unmatched junction bases numbered 8, after V lost 5 bases and J lost 6 bases. The CDR3 sequence is 15 residues long. Germline CDR1 and CDR2: PRHDT and FYEKMQ (reference sequence). The CDR3 sequence is CASSDGQGRAGELFF. The CDR3 nucleotides are TGTGCCAGCAGCGACGGACAGGGCAGGGCCGGGGAGCTGTTTTTT.

This chain joins TRBV7-3 and TRBJ2-5, with 8 bases matching TRBD2. In germline, CDR1 is SGHTA, CDR2 FQGTGA. V lost 1 base to trimming and J lost 2 bases; unmatched junction nucleotides: 6. The CDR3 runs 16 residues. CDR3 region: CASSLRAGAGQETQYF. CDR3 in DNA: TGTGCCAGCAGCTTAAGAGCGGGGGCGGGGCAAGAGACCCAGTACTTC. Looking up the rest from reference TRBV7-3 and TRBJ2-5 gives the full variable domain: GAGVSQTPSNKVTEKGKYVELRCDPISGHTALYWYRQSLGQGPEFLIYFQGTGAADDSGLPNDRFFAVRPEGSVSTLKIQRTERGDSAVYLCASSLRAGAGQETQYFGPGTRLLVL.

This chain links TRBV9 with TRBJ2-1, with TRBD2 matching over 9 bases. There are 15 residues in the CDR3. Germline V lookup: CDR1 SGDLS, CDR2 YYNGEE. J gave up 7 bases and V 0 bases, and 5 bases lay outside the gene matches. This CDR3 reads CASSVEPLAGNEQFF. The CDR3 region has the DNA TGTGCCAGCAGCGTAGAACCCCTAGCGGGGAATGAGCAGTTCTTC.

This chain links TRBV28 with TRBJ1-3; D is perhaps TRBD1 (5 bases). Trimming cost V 4 bases and J 1 base, with 11 bases left between them. Germline-derived CDR1 and CDR2 are MDHEN and SYDVKM. The CDR3 is 15 amino acids. The CDR3 here is CASSSPGVSGNTIYF. CDR3 in DNA: TGTGCCAGCAGTTCCCCGGGGGTTTCTGGAAACACCATATATTTT.

J is TRBJ2-2 and V is TRBV9, with 13 nucleotides matching TRBD2. With 0 bases clipped from V and 8 bases from J, the junction kept 7 bases outside the gene matches. Germline CDR1 and CDR2: SGDLS and YYNGEE. The CDR3 loop spans 17 amino acids. In DNA form, the CDR3 reads TGTGCCAGCAGCGTAGAAGAAGGACTAGCGGGGGCGGGGGAGCTGTTTTTT. Its protein is CASSVEEGLAGAGELFF.

The rearrangement links TRBV5-1 to TRBJ2-5; D is possibly TRBD1 (6 bases). V was shortened by 5 bases and J by 2 bases, with 16 bases between the two germline ends. Germline CDR1 is SGHRS and CDR2 is YFSETQ. CDR3 length: 15 amino acids. CDR3 amino acids: CASSLNPGQQETQYF. CDR3 coding DNA: TGCGCCAGCAGTCTGAATCCGGGACAACAAGAGACCCAGTACTTC.

This clone came up a few times. The J gene is TRBJ2-7, the V gene TRBV6-1; 8 nucleotides line up with TRBD1. Germline lookup yields CDR1 MNHNS and CDR2 SASEGT. The CDR3 contains 14 residues. V lost 5 bases, J lost 2 bases, and 5 bases stayed unmatched. The CDR3 DNA follows: TGTGCCAGCAGTTCCAGGACAGGGACCTACGAGCAGTACTTC. This codes for CASSSRTGTYEQYF.

J is TRBJ2-1 and V is TRBV7-2; TRBD1 might be the D (5 bases). V lost 2 bases and J 9 bases, leaving 14 bases between the germline ends. Germline V gene sequence: CDR1 SGHTA, CDR2 FQGNSA. CDR3 length: 14 amino acids. CDR3 sequence (DNA): TGTGCCAGCAGCTTACATGGGGCAAGTGGTGAGCAGTTCTTC. This codes for CASSLHGASGEQFF.

There are a few counts of this clone. The J gene is TRBJ1-2, the V gene TRBV2; D is unclear. This CDR3 region has 16 residues. Trimming took off 6 bases at V and 5 bases at J, with 22 bases between the two ends. The germline V gene encodes CDR1 SNHLY and CDR2 FYNNEI. The CDR3 DNA sequence: TGTGCCAGCAGACCCAAGGGCGGGGAGCGTCGGTATGGCTACACCTTC. The encoded protein is CASRPKGGERRYGYTF.

This rearrangement joins TRBV19 to TRBJ1-1; TRBD1 agrees at 10 bases. The trim removed 4 bases at V and 2 bases at J, leaving 4 bases unmatched. This CDR3 has 15 amino acids. Germline CDR1 LNHDA, CDR2 SQIVND (reference sequence). The CDR3: CASSRDRGENTEAFF. The CDR3 region has the DNA TGTGCCAGTAGTAGGGACAGGGGTGAAAACACTGAAGCTTTCTTT.

The chain uses TRBV7-9 and TRBJ2-1; unclear D gene. Trimming shortened V by 4 bases and J by 9 bases, and 10 bases separated the two germline ends. This CDR3 contains 12 residues. From germline, CDR1 is SEHNR and CDR2 FQNEAQ (reference sequence). The CDR3, as DNA: TGTGCCAGCAGCTGGGCTACTCTTGAGCAGTTCTTC. It encodes CASSWATLEQFF.